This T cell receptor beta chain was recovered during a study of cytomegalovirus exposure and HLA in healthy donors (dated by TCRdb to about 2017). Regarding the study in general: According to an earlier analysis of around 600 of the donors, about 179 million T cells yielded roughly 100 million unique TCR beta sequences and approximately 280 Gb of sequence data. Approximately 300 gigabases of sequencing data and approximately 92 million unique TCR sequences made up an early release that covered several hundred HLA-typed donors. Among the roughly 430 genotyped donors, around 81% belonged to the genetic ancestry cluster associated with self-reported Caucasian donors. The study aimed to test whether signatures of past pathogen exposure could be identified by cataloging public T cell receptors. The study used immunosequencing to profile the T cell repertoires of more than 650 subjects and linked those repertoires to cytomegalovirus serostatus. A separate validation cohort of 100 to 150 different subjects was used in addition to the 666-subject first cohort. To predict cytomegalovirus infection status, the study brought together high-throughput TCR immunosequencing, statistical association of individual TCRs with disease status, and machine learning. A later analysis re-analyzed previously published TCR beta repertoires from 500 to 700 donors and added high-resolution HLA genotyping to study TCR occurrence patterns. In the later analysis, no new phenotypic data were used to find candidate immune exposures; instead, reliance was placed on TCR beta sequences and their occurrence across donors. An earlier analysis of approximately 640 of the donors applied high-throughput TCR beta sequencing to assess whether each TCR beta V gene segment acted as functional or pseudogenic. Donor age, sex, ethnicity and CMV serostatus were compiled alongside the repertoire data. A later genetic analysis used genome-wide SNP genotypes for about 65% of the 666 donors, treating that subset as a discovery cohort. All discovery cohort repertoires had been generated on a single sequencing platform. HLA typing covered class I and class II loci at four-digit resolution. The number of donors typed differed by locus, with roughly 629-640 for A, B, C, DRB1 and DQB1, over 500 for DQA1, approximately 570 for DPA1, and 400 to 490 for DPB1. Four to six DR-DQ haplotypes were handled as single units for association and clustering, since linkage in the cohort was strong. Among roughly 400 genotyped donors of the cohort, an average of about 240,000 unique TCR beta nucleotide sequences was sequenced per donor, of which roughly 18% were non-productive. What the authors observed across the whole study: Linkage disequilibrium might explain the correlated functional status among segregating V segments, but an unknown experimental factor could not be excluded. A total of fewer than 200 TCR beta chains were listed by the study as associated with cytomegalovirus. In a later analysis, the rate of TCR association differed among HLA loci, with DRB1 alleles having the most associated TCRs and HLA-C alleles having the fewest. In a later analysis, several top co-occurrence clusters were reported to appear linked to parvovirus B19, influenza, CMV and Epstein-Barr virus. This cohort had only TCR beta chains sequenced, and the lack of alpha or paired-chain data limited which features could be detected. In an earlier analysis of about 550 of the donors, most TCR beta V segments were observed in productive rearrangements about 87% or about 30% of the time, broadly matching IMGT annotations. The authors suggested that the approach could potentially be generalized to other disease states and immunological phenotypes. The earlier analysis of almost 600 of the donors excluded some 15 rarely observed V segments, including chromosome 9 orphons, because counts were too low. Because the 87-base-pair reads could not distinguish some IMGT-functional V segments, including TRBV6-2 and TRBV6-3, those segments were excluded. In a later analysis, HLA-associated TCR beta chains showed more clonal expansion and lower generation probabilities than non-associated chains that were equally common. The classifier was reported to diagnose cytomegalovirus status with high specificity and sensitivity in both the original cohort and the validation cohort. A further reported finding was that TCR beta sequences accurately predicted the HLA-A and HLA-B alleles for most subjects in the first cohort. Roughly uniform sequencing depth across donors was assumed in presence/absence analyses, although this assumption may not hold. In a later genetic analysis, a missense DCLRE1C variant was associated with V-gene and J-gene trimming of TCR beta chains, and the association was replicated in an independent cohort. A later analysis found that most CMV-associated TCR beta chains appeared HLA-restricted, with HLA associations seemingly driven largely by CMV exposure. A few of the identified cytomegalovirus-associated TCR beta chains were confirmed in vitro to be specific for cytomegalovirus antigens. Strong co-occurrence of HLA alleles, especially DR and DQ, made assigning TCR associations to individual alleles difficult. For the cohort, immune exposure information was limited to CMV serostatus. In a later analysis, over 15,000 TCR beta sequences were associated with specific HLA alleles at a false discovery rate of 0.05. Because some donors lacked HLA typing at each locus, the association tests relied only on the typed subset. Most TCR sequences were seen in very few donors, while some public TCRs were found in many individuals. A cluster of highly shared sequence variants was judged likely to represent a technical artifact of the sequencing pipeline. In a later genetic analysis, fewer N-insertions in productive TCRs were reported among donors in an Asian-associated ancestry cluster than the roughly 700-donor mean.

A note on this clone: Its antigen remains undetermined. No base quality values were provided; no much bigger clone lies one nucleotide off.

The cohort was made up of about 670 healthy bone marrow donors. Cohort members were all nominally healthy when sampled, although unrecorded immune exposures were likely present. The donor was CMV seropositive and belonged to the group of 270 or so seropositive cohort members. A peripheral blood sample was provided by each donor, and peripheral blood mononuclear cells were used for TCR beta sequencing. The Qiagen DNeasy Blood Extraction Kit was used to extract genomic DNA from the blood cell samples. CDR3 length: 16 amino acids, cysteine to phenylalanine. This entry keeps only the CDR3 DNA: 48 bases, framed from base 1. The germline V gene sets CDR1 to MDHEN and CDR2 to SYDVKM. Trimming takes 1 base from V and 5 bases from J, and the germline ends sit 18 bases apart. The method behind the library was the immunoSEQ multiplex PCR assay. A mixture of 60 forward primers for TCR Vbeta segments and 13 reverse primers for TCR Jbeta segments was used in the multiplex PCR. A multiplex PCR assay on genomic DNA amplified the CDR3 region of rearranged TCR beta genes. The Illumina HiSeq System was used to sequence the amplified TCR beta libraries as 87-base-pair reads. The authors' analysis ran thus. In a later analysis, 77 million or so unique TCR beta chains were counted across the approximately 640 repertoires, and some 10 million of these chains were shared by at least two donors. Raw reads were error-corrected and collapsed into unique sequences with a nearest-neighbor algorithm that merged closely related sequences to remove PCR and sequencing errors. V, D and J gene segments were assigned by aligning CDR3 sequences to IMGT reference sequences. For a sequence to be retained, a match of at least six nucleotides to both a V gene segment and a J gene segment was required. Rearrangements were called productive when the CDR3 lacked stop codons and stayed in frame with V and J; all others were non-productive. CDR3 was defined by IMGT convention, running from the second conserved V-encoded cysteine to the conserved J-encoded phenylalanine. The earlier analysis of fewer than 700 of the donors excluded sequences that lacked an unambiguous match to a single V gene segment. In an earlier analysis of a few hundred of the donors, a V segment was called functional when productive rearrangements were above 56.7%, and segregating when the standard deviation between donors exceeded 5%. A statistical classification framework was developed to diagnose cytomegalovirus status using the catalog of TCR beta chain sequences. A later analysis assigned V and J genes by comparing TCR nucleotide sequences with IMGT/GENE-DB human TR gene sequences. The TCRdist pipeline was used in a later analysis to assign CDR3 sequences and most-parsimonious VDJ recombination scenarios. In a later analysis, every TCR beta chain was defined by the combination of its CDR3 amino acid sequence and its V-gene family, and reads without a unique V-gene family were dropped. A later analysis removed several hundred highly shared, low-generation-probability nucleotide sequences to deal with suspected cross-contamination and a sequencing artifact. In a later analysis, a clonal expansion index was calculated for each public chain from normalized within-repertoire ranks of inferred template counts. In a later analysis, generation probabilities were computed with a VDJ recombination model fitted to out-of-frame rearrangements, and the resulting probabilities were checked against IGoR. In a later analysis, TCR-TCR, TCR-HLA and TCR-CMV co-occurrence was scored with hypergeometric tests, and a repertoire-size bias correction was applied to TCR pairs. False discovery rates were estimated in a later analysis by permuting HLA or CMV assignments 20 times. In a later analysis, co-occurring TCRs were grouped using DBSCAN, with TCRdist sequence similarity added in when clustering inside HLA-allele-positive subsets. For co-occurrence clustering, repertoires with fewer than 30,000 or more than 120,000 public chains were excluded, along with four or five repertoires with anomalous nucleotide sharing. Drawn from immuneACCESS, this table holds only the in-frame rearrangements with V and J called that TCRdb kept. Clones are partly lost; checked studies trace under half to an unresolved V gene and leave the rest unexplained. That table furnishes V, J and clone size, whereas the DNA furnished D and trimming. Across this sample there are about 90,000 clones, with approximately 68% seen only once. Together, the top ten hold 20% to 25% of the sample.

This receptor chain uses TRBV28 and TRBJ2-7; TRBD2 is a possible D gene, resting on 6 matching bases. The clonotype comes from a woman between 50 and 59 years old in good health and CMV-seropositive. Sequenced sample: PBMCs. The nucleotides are TGTGCCAGCAGTTTATATAGGTGGCGGGAAGTCGACGAGCAGTACTTC. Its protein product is CASSLYRWREVDEQYF.